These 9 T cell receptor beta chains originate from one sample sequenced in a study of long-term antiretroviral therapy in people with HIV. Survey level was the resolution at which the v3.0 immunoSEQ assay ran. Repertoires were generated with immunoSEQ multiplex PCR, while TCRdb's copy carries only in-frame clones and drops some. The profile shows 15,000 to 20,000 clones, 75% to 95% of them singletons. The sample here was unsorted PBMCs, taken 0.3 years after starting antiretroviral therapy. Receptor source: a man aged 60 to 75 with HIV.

The CDR3: CASSLVQGFYQETQYF. The CDR3 DNA sequence: TGTGCCAGCAGCTTAGTACAGGGATTTTACCAAGAGACCCAGTACTTC. The rearrangement links TRBV7-8 to TRBJ2-5; D might be TRBD1 (6 bases). Germline-derived CDR1 and CDR2 are SGHVS and FQNEAQ. The CDR3 runs to 16 residues. V was cut by 1 base and J by 0 bases, with 12 bases left in between.

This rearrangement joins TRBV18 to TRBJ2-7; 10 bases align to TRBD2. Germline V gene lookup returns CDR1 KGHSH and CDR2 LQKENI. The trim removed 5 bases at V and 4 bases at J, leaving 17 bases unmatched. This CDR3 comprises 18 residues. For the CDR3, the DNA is TGTGCCAGCTCATCACGGGGGGGCGGGACTAGCGCCAAATACGAGCAGTACTTC. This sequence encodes CASSSRGGGTSAKYEQYF.

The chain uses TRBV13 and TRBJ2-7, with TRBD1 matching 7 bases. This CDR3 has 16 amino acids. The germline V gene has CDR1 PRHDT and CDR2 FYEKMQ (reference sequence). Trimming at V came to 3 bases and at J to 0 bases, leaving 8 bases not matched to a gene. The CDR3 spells CASSFPSGTVSYEQYF. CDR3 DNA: TGTGCCAGCAGCTTCCCTTCAGGGACAGTCTCCTACGAGCAGTACTTC.

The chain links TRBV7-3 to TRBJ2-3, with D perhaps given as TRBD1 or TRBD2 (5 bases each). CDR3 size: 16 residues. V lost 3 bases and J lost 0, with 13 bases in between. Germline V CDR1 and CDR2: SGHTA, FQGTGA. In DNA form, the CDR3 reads TGTGCCAGCAGCTTGGGGACGGTGACTAGCACAGATACGCAGTATTTT. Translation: CASSLGTVTSTDTQYF.

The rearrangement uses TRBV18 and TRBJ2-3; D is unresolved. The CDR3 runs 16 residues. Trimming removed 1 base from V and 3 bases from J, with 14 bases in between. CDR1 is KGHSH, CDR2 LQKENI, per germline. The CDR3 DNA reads TGTGCCAGCTCACCACTTGCACAGTCTGTTACAGATACGCAGTATTTT. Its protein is CASSPLAQSVTDTQYF.

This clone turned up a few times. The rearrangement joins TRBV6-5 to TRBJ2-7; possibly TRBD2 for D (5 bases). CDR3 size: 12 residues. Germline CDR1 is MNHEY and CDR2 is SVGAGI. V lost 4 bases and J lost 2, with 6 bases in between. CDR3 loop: CASSSTTYEQYF. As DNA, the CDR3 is TGTGCCAGCAGTTCGACTACCTACGAGCAGTACTTC.

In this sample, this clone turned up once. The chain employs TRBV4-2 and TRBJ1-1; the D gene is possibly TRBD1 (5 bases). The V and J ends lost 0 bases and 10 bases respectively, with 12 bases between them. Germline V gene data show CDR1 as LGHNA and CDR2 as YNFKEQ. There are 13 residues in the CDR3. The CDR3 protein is CASSQDPGGVAFF. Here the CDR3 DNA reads TGTGCCAGCAGCCAAGATCCCGGGGGGGTAGCTTTCTTT.

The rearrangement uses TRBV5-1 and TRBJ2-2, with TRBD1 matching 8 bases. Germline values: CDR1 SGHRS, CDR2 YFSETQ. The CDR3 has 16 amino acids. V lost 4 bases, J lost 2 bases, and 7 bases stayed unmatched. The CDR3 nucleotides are TGCGCCAGCAGCCCCCGGACAGGGCTTAACACCGGGGAGCTGTTTTTT. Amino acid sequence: CASSPRTGLNTGELFF.

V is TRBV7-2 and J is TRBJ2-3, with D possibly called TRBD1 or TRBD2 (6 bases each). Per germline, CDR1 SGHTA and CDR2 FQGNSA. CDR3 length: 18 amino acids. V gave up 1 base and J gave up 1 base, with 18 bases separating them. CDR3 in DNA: TGTGCCAGCAGCTTAGGGAGGTTAGGGGGGATCCGCACAGATACGCAGTATTTT. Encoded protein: CASSLGRLGGIRTDTQYF.